This T cell receptor beta chain comes out of a study of T cell changes during pregnancy in multiple sclerosis. This CDR3 has 17 residues. Looked up from germline, CDR1 is KGHSH and CDR2 is LQKENI. V was clipped by 4 bases and J by 2 bases; unmatched bases: 13. The data were produced by immunoSEQ multiplex PCR, yet TCRdb's version contains in-frame clones alone and is incomplete. The sample contains around 80,000 clones, about 94% of which appear only once. The receptor was derived from a female donor in good health, enrolled as a control in a pregnancy study. The V call is TRBV18, the J call TRBJ2-7, with 8 nucleotides matching TRBD2. The material sequenced was peripheral blood, taken in the second trimester of pregnancy. For the CDR3, the DNA is TGTGCCAGCTCACAGGGGTCTTGGCGGGAGGTCCCCTACGAGCAGTACTTC. This encodes CASSQGSWREVPYEQYF.